The 10 T cell receptor beta chains given below trace back to one sample, sequenced in a study of blood T cell repertoires in COVID-19. The data were produced by immunoSEQ multiplex PCR, yet TCRdb's version contains in-frame clones alone and is incomplete. The sample holds approximately 220,000 clones; 75% to 90% are singletons and the top ten take approximately 19%. Sequenced: PBMCs or T cells enriched from blood (not recorded which). Every receptor here comes from a man in his forties or fifties who had recovered from COVID-19.

CDR3 amino acids: CASSFRRGRGYTF. In DNA form, the CDR3 reads TGTGCCAGCAGTTTTCGGAGGGGGCGCGGCTACACCTTC. The chain has TRBV12-3 or TRBV12-4 and TRBJ1-2; 7 bases agree with TRBD1. After removal of 3 bases from V and 8 bases from J, the junction contained 6 bases not matched to a gene. This CDR3 spans 13 amino acids.

This clone has just a few counts. The V call is TRBV6-1, the J call TRBJ2-2, with D possibly matching TRBD2 (5 bases). The germline V gene encodes CDR1 MNHNS and CDR2 SASEGT. The CDR3 is 16 amino acids. V shed 4 bases and J shed 3 bases, with 15 bases lying between them. The CDR3 sequence: CASSVVTGSYTGELFF. For the CDR3, the DNA is TGTGCCAGCAGTGTAGTTACGGGATCCTACACCGGGGAGCTGTTTTTT.

The CDR3 nucleotides are TGTGCCAGCAGTTACTCGGTCAGGTCAGGCATTCAGTACTTC. Translated: CASSYSVRSGIQYF. The V gene is TRBV6-5, the J gene TRBJ2-4; D call uncertain. CDR1 is MNHEY, CDR2 SVGAGI, per germline. V lost 0 bases and J 9 bases, leaving 12 bases between the germline ends. The length of the CDR3 is 14 residues.

This clone was recorded a few times. V is TRBV27 and J is TRBJ2-7; D may be TRBD2 (5 bases). The CDR3 runs 16 residues. Trimming removed 0 bases at V and 6 bases at J, with 18 bases between. Germline V CDR1 and CDR2: MNHEY, SMNVEV (reference sequence). CDR3 nucleotides: TGTGCCAGCAGTTTATCGGGAGCACCTCTTTCGGGCGAGCAGTACTTC. It specifies CASSLSGAPLSGEQYF.

The chain joins TRBV29-1 to TRBJ2-5; 9 bases match TRBD2. Germline CDR1 is SQVTM and CDR2 is ANQGSEA. The CDR3 consists of 11 residues. Trimming at V came to 6 bases and at J to 5 bases, leaving 1 base not matched to a gene. CDR3 nucleotides: TGCAGCGTAGCGGGAGGTGAGACCCAGTACTTC. This translates into CSVAGGETQYF.

This clone was observed a single time. The gene calls are TRBV7-9 and TRBJ1-3; D may be TRBD1 (5 bases). V was trimmed by 0 bases and J by 0 bases, leaving 15 bases between them. The CDR3 extends over 18 amino acids. The germline V gene has CDR1 SEHNR and CDR2 FQNEAQ (reference sequence). The CDR3 here is CASSLALLKGASGNTIYF. The CDR3 region has the DNA TGTGCCAGCAGCTTAGCGCTTTTGAAAGGGGCCTCTGGAAACACCATATATTTT.

The chain combines TRBV9 with TRBJ2-7; 8 nucleotides align to TRBD1. This CDR3 has 15 amino acids. J lost 1 base, V lost 2 bases, and 5 bases had no gene match. Germline CDR1 is SGDLS and CDR2 is YYNGEE. CDR3 bases: TGTGCCAGCAGCGTTACCGGGACAGGATCCTACGAGCAGTACTTC. Translating it yields CASSVTGTGSYEQYF. The variable domain in full, with the rest retrieved from reference TRBV9 and TRBJ2-7, is DSGVTQTPKHLITATGQRVTLRCSPRSGDLSVYWYQQSLDQGLQFLIQYYNGEERAKGNILERFSAQQFPDLHSELNLSSLELGDSALYFCASSVTGTGSYEQYFGPGTRLTVT.

The chain combines TRBV19 with TRBJ2-7, with TRBD2 identical over 13 bases. In germline, CDR1 is LNHDA, CDR2 SQIVND (reference sequence). There are 16 residues in the CDR3. V dropped 5 bases and J dropped 7; count of bases not matched to a gene: 11. CDR3 nucleotide sequence: TGTGCCAGTAGTCCTATGGGACTAGCGGGACCTACAGAGCAGTACTTC. Its protein product is CASSPMGLAGPTEQYF.

This rearrangement joins TRBV27 to TRBJ2-2; unclear D gene. Trimming left V 0 bases short and J 9 bases short, with 11 bases between. This CDR3 is built from 14 residues. The germline CDR1 and CDR2 sequences are MNHEY and SMNVEV (reference sequence). The CDR3 coding sequence is TGTGCCAGCAGTTTATCAGTGACACCTTGGGAGCTGTTTTTT. This sequence encodes CASSLSVTPWELFF.

The rearrangement links TRBV2 to TRBJ2-7; maybe TRBD1 (6 bases). Trimming removed 8 bases at V and 2 bases at J, with 19 bases between. CDR1 SNHLY and CDR2 FYNNEI come from the germline V gene. The CDR3 spans 15 residues. CDR3 residues: CASVKEDRQAYEQYF. CDR3 DNA sequence: TGTGCCAGCGTCAAAGAAGACAGGCAGGCCTACGAGCAGTACTTC.